This T cell receptor (beta chain) was documented in a study of blood T cell repertoires in COVID-19. TCRdb's table, derived via immunoSEQ multiplex PCR, lists solely in-frame clones and lacks some. This table holds a few hundred thousand clones, just over 85% found once. Per the germline V gene, CDR1 is GTSNPN and CDR2 is SVGIG (reference sequence). V lost 0 bases and J lost 0, with 9 bases in between. This CDR3 is 14 amino acids long. The origin of this receptor is a woman aged 25 to 39 with active or convalescent COVID-19. This rearrangement joins TRBV30 to TRBJ2-7; possible D gene TRBD1, 6 bases. The material sequenced was peripheral blood. In DNA, the CDR3 is TGTGCCTGGAGTGTGGGGGCCCCCTCCTACGAGCAGTACTTC. Translating gives CAWSVGAPSYEQYF.